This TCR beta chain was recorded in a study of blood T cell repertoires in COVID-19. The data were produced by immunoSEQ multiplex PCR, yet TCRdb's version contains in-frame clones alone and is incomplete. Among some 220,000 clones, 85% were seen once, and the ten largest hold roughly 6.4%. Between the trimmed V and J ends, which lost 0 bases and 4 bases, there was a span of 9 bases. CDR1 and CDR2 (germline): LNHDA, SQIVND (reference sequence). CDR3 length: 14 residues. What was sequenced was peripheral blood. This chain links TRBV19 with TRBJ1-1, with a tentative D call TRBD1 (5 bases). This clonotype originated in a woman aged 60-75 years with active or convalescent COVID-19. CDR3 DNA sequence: TGTGCCAGTAGTATAGACCAGGGAGGCACTGAAGCTTTCTTT. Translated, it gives CASSIDQGGTEAFF. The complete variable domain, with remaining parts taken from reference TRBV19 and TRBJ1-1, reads DGGITQSPKYLFRKEGQNVTLSCEQNLNHDAMYWYRQDPGQGLRLIYYSQIVNDFQKGDIAEGYSVSREKKESFPLTVTSAQKNPTAFYLCASSIDQGGTEAFFGQGTRLTVV.